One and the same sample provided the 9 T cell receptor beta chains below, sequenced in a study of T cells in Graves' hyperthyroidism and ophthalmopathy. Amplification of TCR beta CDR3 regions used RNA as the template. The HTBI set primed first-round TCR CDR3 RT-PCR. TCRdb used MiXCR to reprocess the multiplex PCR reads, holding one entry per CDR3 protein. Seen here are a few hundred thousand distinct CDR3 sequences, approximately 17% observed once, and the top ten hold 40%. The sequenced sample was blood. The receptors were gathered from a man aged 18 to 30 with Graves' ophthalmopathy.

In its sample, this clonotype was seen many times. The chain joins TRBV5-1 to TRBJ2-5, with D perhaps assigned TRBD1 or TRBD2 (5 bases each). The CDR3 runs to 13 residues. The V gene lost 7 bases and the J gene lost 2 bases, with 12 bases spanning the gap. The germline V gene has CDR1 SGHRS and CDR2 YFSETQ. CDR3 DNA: TGCGCCAGCCGGCCGGGACCACAAGAGACCCAGTACTTC. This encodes CASRPGPQETQYF.

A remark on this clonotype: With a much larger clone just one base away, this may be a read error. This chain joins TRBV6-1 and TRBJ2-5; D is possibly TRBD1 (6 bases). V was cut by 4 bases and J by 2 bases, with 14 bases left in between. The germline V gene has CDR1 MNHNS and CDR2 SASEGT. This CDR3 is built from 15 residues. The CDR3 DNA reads TGTGCCAGCAGTGGAGGGGCGGACAGACAAGAGACCCAGTACTTC. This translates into CASSGGADRQETQYF.

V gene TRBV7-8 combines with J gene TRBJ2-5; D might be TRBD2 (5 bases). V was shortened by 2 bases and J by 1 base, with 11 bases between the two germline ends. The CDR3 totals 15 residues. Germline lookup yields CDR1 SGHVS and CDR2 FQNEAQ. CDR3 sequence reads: CASSLSAVLQETQYF. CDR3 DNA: TGTGCCAGCAGCTTATCAGCGGTGCTCCAAGAGACCCAGTACTTC.

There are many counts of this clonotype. The CDR3 DNA is TGTGCCAGCAGCGGGGACAGGATTCCCTACAATGAGCAGTTCTTC. This translates into CASSGDRIPYNEQFF. The chain is built from TRBV11-2 and TRBJ2-1; 8 nucleotides agree with TRBD1. There are 15 residues in the CDR3. Per the germline V gene, CDR1 is SGHAT and CDR2 is FQNNGV. The ends lost 5 bases at V and 2 bases at J; junction bases unmatched: 5.

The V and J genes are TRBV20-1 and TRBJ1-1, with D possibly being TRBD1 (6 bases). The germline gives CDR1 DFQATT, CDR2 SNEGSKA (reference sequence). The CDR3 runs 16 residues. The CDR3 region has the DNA TGCAGGTGCACGAAGCTTAGGGGGGGGGAATTCGCTGAAGCTTTCTTT. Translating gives CRCTKLRGGEFAEAFF.

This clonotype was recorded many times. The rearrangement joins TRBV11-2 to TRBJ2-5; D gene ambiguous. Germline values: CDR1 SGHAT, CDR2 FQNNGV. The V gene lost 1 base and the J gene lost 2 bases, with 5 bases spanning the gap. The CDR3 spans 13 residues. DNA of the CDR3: TGTGCCAGCAGCTTAGCCGAGCAAGAGACCCAGTACTTC. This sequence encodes CASSLAEQETQYF.

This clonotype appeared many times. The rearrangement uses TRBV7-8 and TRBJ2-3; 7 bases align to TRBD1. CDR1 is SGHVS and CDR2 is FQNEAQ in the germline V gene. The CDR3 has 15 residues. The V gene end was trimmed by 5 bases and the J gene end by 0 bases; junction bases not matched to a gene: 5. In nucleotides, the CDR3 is TGTGCCAGCAGCCCCGGGACAGCGAGCACAGATACGCAGTATTTT. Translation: CASSPGTASTDTQYF.

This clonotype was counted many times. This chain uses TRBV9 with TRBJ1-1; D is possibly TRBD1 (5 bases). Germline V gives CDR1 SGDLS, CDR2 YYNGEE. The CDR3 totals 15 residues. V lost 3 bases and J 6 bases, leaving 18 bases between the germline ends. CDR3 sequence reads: CASSDGQPEDSEAFF. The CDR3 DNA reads TGTGCCAGCAGCGACGGACAACCGGAAGACTCTGAAGCTTTCTTT.

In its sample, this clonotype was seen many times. The CDR3 loop reads CASSSGQGLGQPQHF. CDR3 sequence (DNA): TGTGCCAGCAGCTCGGGACAGGGCCTGGGGCAGCCCCAGCATTTT. This sequence joins TRBV6-1 and TRBJ1-5, with TRBD1 matching over 9 bases. With 6 bases clipped from V and 7 bases from J, the junction kept 10 bases outside the gene matches. CDR3 length equals 15 residues. Germline V gene data show CDR1 as MNHNS and CDR2 as SASEGT.